This T cell receptor beta chain was sequenced during a study of blood T cell repertoires in COVID-19. Study at large: Samples of COVID-19 (acute and convalescent) were obtained from the United States, Italy and Spain. The cDNA or gDNA used as material had been derived from T cells, B-cell-depleted T cells, or PBMCs.

Patients in Seattle were enrolled during active infection, then followed longitudinally. Germline V gene lookup returns CDR1 LGHDT and CDR2 YNNKEL (reference sequence). J was trimmed by 2 bases and V by 5 bases; bases with no gene match: 14. This CDR3 spans 18 amino acids. As processed by the authors: Amplifying reference gene primers gave estimates of nucleated cell counts. TCRdb's table, derived via immunoSEQ multiplex PCR, lists solely in-frame clones and lacks some. That table furnishes V, J and clone size, whereas the DNA furnished D and trimming. The sample holds nearly 250,000 clones, around 86% seen once.

The clonotype comes from a woman of 80 years or more with COVID-19, enrolled during active disease. This sequence joins TRBV3-1 (or the pseudogene TRBV3-2) and TRBJ2-3; 9 positions agree with TRBD1. The sample consisted of peripheral blood. The CDR3 nucleotides read TGTGCCAGCAGCGGGGGGGGGACAGGGTCAGGTTACACAGATACGCAGTATTTT. Translating gives CASSGGGTGSGYTDTQYF.